This T cell receptor (beta chain) originates from a study of identical twins. Study-level points and caveats: Cord blood beta clonotypes present at high abundance carried fewer insertions; no such pattern appeared in memory repertoires. Where beta out-of-frame sequences were concerned, excess twin sharing was weaker.

Template switching added a universal primer binding site, and final cDNA carried unique molecular identifiers. Using its own MiXCR run on the 5' RACE reads, TCRdb lists one record per CDR3 protein. The sample lists nearly 900,000 distinct CDR3 sequences, 12% occurring once. Deletions cut 4 bases from V and 0 bases from J, with 5 bases between. Germline V gene data show CDR1 as KGHDR and CDR2 as SFDVKD. The CDR3 runs to 13 residues. Regarding this clonotype: The antigen is undetermined.

Separately, the same data were catalogued under a study of yellow fever vaccine responses in identical twins.

The specimen sequenced was PBMCs. The clonotype originates from a woman in her late teens or twenties in good health. The gene calls are TRBV24-1 and TRBJ2-5; D uncertain. The CDR3 loop is CATSDQYQETQYF. The CDR3, as DNA: TGTGCCACCAGTGACCAGTACCAAGAGACCCAGTACTTC.